The entry below gives a single T cell receptor beta chain sequence along with its context. No antigen is known for it. Base qualities are not provided; no much larger clone lies one nucleotide away. The cohort was made up of 500 to 800 healthy bone marrow donors. At the time of sampling, every cohort member was nominally healthy, though immune exposures that went unrecorded were likely present. The donor was CMV seropositive and belonged to the group of 250 to 350 seropositive cohort members. A peripheral blood sample was collected from each donor, and TCR beta sequencing was performed on peripheral blood mononuclear cells. The Qiagen DNeasy Blood Extraction Kit was used to extract genomic DNA from the blood cell samples. The sample is drawn from a study of cytomegalovirus exposure and HLA in healthy donors (dated by TCRdb to about 2017). For the study in its entirety: An earlier analysis of about 530 of the donors reported approximately 260 Gb of sequence data and 117 million unique TCR beta sequences obtained from 180 million or so T cells. An early release that covered roughly 600 HLA-typed donors contained approximately 300 gigabases of sequencing data and 70 million to 100 million unique TCR sequences. Of the roughly 390 genotyped donors, roughly 80% fell in the genetic ancestry cluster associated with self-reported Caucasian donors. The study aimed to test whether signatures of past pathogen exposure could be identified by cataloging public T cell receptors. The study used immunosequencing to profile the T cell repertoires of several hundred subjects and linked those repertoires to cytomegalovirus serostatus. Besides the first cohort of under 700 subjects, a separate validation cohort made up of 95 to 150 different subjects was used. High-throughput TCR immunosequencing, statistical association of individual TCRs with disease status, and machine learning were combined to predict cytomegalovirus infection status. A later analysis re-examined previously published TCR beta repertoires from more than 650 donors and added high-resolution HLA genotyping to investigate patterns of TCR occurrence. Rather than drawing on any new phenotypic data, the later analysis identified candidate immune exposures from TCR beta sequences and the way those sequences occurred across donors. An earlier analysis of fewer than 700 of the donors applied high-throughput TCR beta sequencing to assess whether each TCR beta V gene segment acted as functional or pseudogenic. Donor age, sex, ethnicity and CMV serostatus were collected together with the repertoire data. A later genetic analysis took genome-wide SNP genotypes for about three fifths of the 666 donors and used that subset as a discovery cohort. All discovery cohort repertoires had been generated on a single sequencing platform. Class I and class II HLA loci were covered by the typing at four-digit resolution. The number of typed donors differed by locus: about 620-630 for A, B, C, DRB1 and DQB1; approximately 540 for DQA1; over 600 for DPA1; and around 490 for DPB1. Four to six DR-DQ haplotypes were handled as single units for association and clustering because linkage in the cohort was strong. Across roughly 420 genotyped donors of the cohort, an average of about 240,000 unique TCR beta nucleotide sequences per donor were sequenced, and roughly a sixth of those sequences were non-productive. General conclusions and limits of the study: Linkage disequilibrium might explain the correlated functional status among segregating V segments, but an unknown experimental factor could not be ruled out. A cluster of highly shared sequence variants was judged likely to be a technical artifact of the sequencing pipeline. In a later analysis, several top co-occurrence clusters were reported to appear linked to parvovirus B19, influenza, CMV and Epstein-Barr virus. Sequencing depth was assumed to be roughly uniform across donors in the presence/absence analyses, though that assumption may not hold. Because HLA typing was unavailable for some donors at each locus, only the typed subset was used in association tests. In vitro tests confirmed that three of the cytomegalovirus-associated TCR beta chains recognize cytomegalovirus antigens. In a later genetic analysis, a missense DCLRE1C variant was associated with V-gene and J-gene trimming of TCR beta chains, and the association was replicated in an independent cohort. A further reported finding was that TCR beta sequences accurately predicted the HLA-A and HLA-B alleles for most subjects in the first cohort. Most CMV-associated TCR beta chains appeared to be HLA-restricted in a later analysis, and the HLA associations seemed to be driven largely by CMV exposure. Because the 87-base-pair reads could not distinguish some IMGT-functional V segments, including TRBV6-2 and TRBV6-3, those segments were excluded. Because counts were too low, seventeen rarely observed V segments, including chromosome 9 orphons, were excluded from the earlier analysis of some 540 of the donors. Strong co-occurrence of HLA alleles, especially DR and DQ, made assigning TCR associations to individual alleles difficult. In a later analysis, HLA-associated TCR beta chains showed more clonal expansion and lower generation probabilities than non-associated chains that were equally common. The authors suggested that the approach could potentially be generalized to other disease states and immunological phenotypes. An earlier analysis of approximately 570 of the donors showed that most TCR beta V segments appeared in productive rearrangements either about 87% or about 30% of the time, which broadly matched IMGT annotations. CMV serostatus was the only immune exposure information available for the cohort. In a later analysis, the rate of TCR association differed among HLA loci, with DRB1 alleles having the most associated TCRs and HLA-C alleles having the fewest. At a false discovery rate of 0.05, a later analysis linked approximately 18,000 TCR beta sequences to specific HLA alleles. The classifier was reported to diagnose cytomegalovirus status with high specificity and sensitivity in both the original and validation cohorts. A later genetic analysis reported fewer N-insertions in productive TCRs among donors in an Asian-associated ancestry cluster than the roughly 700-donor mean. The cohort was sequenced for TCR beta chains only, and without alpha or paired-chain data the features that could be detected were limited. Most TCR sequences were observed very rarely across donors, whereas some public TCRs were present in many individuals. The study gave a list of over 150 TCR beta chains associated with cytomegalovirus.

Library construction relied on the immunoSEQ multiplex PCR assay. For the multiplex PCR, a mixture combining 60 forward primers for TCR Vbeta segments and 13 reverse primers for TCR Jbeta segments was used. Amplification of the CDR3 region of rearranged TCR beta genes was performed with a multiplex PCR assay on genomic DNA. The Illumina HiSeq System was used to sequence the amplified TCR beta libraries as 87-base-pair reads. Concerning the study's data processing: A later analysis tallied 75 million to 95 million unique TCR beta chains across the 610 or so repertoires, and around 10 million of those chains were shared by two or more donors. To remove PCR and sequencing errors, raw reads were error-corrected and collapsed into unique sequences using a nearest-neighbor algorithm that merged closely related sequences. V, D and J gene segments were assigned by aligning CDR3 sequences to IMGT reference sequences. For a sequence to be retained, at least a six-nucleotide match to both a V gene segment and a J gene segment was required. A rearrangement counted as productive if the CDR3 had no stop codons and remained in frame with V and J, and every other rearrangement counted as non-productive. CDR3 was defined by IMGT convention, running from the second conserved V-encoded cysteine to the conserved J-encoded phenylalanine. The earlier analysis of about 610 of the donors excluded any sequence lacking an unambiguous match to a single V gene segment. In an earlier analysis of 587 of the donors, V segments were called functional above 56.7% productive rearrangements and were called segregating when the between-donor standard deviation exceeded 5%. To diagnose cytomegalovirus status from the catalog of TCR beta chain sequences, a statistical classification framework was built. V and J gene assignment, in a later analysis, came from comparing TCR nucleotide sequences with IMGT/GENE-DB human TR gene sequences. In a later analysis, CDR3 sequences and most-parsimonious VDJ recombination scenarios were assigned using the TCRdist pipeline. A later analysis defined each TCR beta chain by its CDR3 amino acid sequence plus V-gene family, and excluded reads lacking a unique V-gene family. A later analysis removed 592 highly shared, low-generation-probability nucleotide sequences to deal with suspected cross-contamination and a sequencing artifact. For each public chain, a later analysis derived a clonal expansion index from normalized ranks of inferred template counts within each repertoire. In a later analysis, generation probabilities were computed using a VDJ recombination model fitted to out-of-frame rearrangements, and the results were checked against IGoR. In a later analysis, TCR-TCR, TCR-HLA and TCR-CMV co-occurrence was scored with hypergeometric tests, and a repertoire-size bias correction was applied to TCR pairs. In a later analysis, false discovery rates were estimated by permuting HLA or CMV assignments 20 times. In a later analysis, co-occurring TCRs were grouped with DBSCAN, and TCRdist sequence similarity was added when clustering was performed within HLA-allele-positive subsets. For co-occurrence clustering, repertoires with fewer than 30,000 or more than 120,000 public chains were excluded, along with roughly five repertoires with anomalous nucleotide sharing. Imported from immuneACCESS, the table was reduced by TCRdb to in-frame sequences with V and J called. These copies leave out some clones; in studies compared against another copy, an unresolved V gene accounts for under half, and the cause of the remainder is not known. For V, J and clone size, that table is used; D and trimming come from the DNA. Within this sample are about 200,000 clones, with 75% to 85% of them counted one time only. The ten most abundant clones make up around 0.42% of the sample.

The CDR3, cysteine through phenylalanine, is 15 amino acids long. The entry retains the CDR3 DNA only, 45 bases that are in frame from base 1. CDR1 and CDR2, looked up from the germline V gene, are MNHNS and SASEGT. Compared with germline, V lacks 7 bases and J lacks 2 bases; bases without a gene match: 5. The material sequenced was PBMCs. The sequence links TRBV6-1 to TRBJ2-6; 7 nucleotides in the junction match TRBD2. The receptor was isolated from a male donor in good health and CMV-seropositive. The nucleotide sequence is given as TGTGCCAGCACTGGGGCGGGAGCTGGGGCCAACGTCCTGACTTTC. Protein translation: CASTGAGAGANVLTF.